This T cell receptor (beta chain) was documented in a study of OX40 agonist ivuxolimab in advanced cancers. Turning to the overall study: Ivuxolimab was an agonistic, fully human IgG2 monoclonal antibody directed against OX40 (CD134), a costimulatory receptor. Intravenous ivuxolimab was administered to patients every 2 weeks at six dose levels: 0.01, 0.1, 0.3, 1.5, 3 and 10 mg/kg. Of the 50 to 55 dose-escalation patients, hepatocellular carcinoma was present in around 20, melanoma in about 15, renal cell carcinoma in 9 and head and neck cancer in 9. A male proportion of 70% to 90% and a mean age of approximately 60 years, ranging from 23 to 79, were recorded for the dose-escalation cohort. Patients were allowed to have had prior anti-PD-1, anti-PD-L1 or anti-CTLA-4 therapy, and 30% to 40% of the dose-escalation patients had previously received checkpoint inhibitors. Partial responses occurred in three dose-escalation patients: two with cutaneous melanoma and one with hepatocellular carcinoma. The purpose of peripheral TCRbeta sequencing was to test whether ivuxolimab changed TCR sequence diversity and led to clonal T-cell expansion. The monotherapy dose-escalation portion (N = 52 patients) of the phase I ivuxolimab trial is reported in the paper. Findings and caveats that apply to the study as a whole: Antigen specificity was not determined for the clonally expanded peripheral T cells. Low levels of normalized T-cell clonal expansion were also shown by some nonresponding patients. After ivuxolimab, CD8+ T cells had more expanded clones than CD4+ T cells on average. At doses of 0.1 to 3.0 mg/kg, clonal expansion of both CD4+ and CD8+ blood T cells was observed from baseline to week 6. In the 0.1-3.0 mg/kg groups, partial responders were among the patients with the lowest normalized peripheral clonal expansion, particularly in CD8+ T cells.

Patients with a history of autoimmune disease or receiving systemic immunosuppression were excluded from the trial. Peripheral blood for TCR sequencing was collected from all dose cohorts at baseline, on cycle 4 day 1, and on cycle 7 day 1. Samples came from an open-label, multicenter, first-in-human phase I dose-escalation trial of ivuxolimab. The trial enrolled adults with locally advanced or metastatic head and neck squamous cell, hepatocellular, melanoma or renal cell carcinoma. Before TCR sequencing, CD4+ T cells and CD8+ T cells from peripheral blood were sorted into separate populations. This clone is termed medium-sized (0.01 to 0.1%). The antigen it recognizes is unknown. Base qualities are missing; no much larger clone stands one base away. V is cut by 0 bases and J by 4 bases, and the space between the germline ends is 4 bases. The germline V gene encodes CDR1 LGHNA and CDR2 YNFKEQ. Counted from cysteine to phenylalanine, this CDR3 has 12 amino acids. The entry retains the CDR3 DNA only, 36 bases that are in frame from base 1.

For sequencing of the TCRbeta CDR3 region, genomic DNA was extracted from the sorted cells. The immunoSEQ Assay was used for sequencing of TCRbeta CDR3 regions. The clones in this table, taken by TCRdb from immuneACCESS, are in-frame only. Not every clone is retained; where verified, under half of the shortfall comes from an unresolved V gene, and the cause of the rest is unknown. Present in this sample are around 78,000 clones, roughly 80% of which were seen just once. Jointly, the top ten make up 4.6% of the sample. The chain couples TRBV4-2 to TRBJ2-7; a confident D gene designation cannot be given. This clonotype was obtained from an adult with an advanced solid tumor such as melanoma, head and neck, liver or kidney cancer. Material: CD4+ or CD8+ T cells sorted from blood, obtained in a trial of the OX40 agonist ivuxolimab. The CDR3 reads CASSQDRYEQYF. In nucleotides, the sequence is TGTGCCAGCAGCCAAGATCGGTACGAGCAGTACTTC.